Listed here are 22 T cell receptor beta chains from one sample, sequenced in a study of PD-1 blockade in classical Hodgkin lymphoma. The data were produced by immunoSEQ multiplex PCR, yet TCRdb's version contains in-frame clones alone and is incomplete. Seen here are under 40,000 clones, about nine tenths observed once, and the top ten hold around 1.3%. Time point specified: newly diagnosed, previously untreated cHL patient sample. With magnetic negative selection, CD4+ T cells were purified from PBMCs that had been thawed. Sequenced input: CD4+ T cells from blood. The source of these receptors is a human donor with classical Hodgkin lymphoma.

This clone was seen only once. V is TRBV4-2 and J is TRBJ2-1; 9 positions match TRBD2. The V gene end was trimmed by 1 base and the J gene end by 1 base; junction bases not matched to a gene: 8. CDR1 is LGHNA and CDR2 is YNFKEQ in the germline V gene. This CDR3 has 18 residues. The CDR3: CASSQGKTSGLSYNEQFF. CDR3 coding DNA: TGTGCCAGCAGCCAAGGAAAGACTAGCGGACTTTCCTACAATGAGCAGTTCTTC.

The chain links TRBV18 to TRBJ2-7; TRBD1 might be the D (7 bases). This CDR3 is 13 amino acids long. In germline, CDR1 is KGHSH, CDR2 LQKENI. V shed 5 bases and J shed 7 bases, with 15 bases lying between them. DNA of the CDR3: TGTGCCAGCTCATCAGGGGGGCTCGGGGAGCAGTACTTC. Protein product: CASSSGGLGEQYF.

This clone turned up a few times. The V and J genes are TRBV19 and TRBJ1-5, with no clear D. V shed 3 bases and J shed 7 bases, with 13 bases lying between them. The germline V gene encodes CDR1 LNHDA and CDR2 SQIVND (reference sequence). The CDR3 length is 14 residues. The CDR3 reads CASSMEVVRQPQHF. The CDR3 region has the DNA TGTGCCAGTAGTATGGAGGTGGTTAGACAGCCCCAGCATTTT.

This chain connects TRBV28 to TRBJ2-1; a weak D match, TRBD2 (5 bases). Looked up from germline, CDR1 is MDHEN and CDR2 is SYDVKM. CDR3 length: 14 amino acids. V shed 7 bases and J shed 1 base, with 11 bases lying between them. CDR3 amino acids: CASTPGSSYNEQFF. The CDR3 DNA reads TGTGCCAGCACCCCGGGGAGTTCCTACAATGAGCAGTTCTTC.

The chain joins TRBV5-1 to TRBJ2-5; D remains ambiguous. The CDR3 contains 15 residues. Trimming took off 10 bases at V and 2 bases at J, with 21 bases between the two ends. Germline V gene sequence: CDR1 SGHRS, CDR2 YFSETQ. This CDR3 is CASRTEPVSQETQYF. CDR3 nucleotides: TGCGCCTCCCGGACGGAACCGGTATCTCAAGAGACCCAGTACTTC.

The V and J genes are TRBV7-8 and TRBJ2-7; D ambiguous. The germline V gene encodes CDR1 SGHVS and CDR2 FQNEAQ. The CDR3 spans 13 residues. The germline V and J ends were trimmed by 3 bases and 2 bases, with 8 bases remaining between them. CDR3 residues: CASSFGPTYEQYV. CDR3 DNA: TGTGCCAGCAGCTTTGGGCCGACCTACGAGCAGTACGTC.

V and J are TRBV28 and TRBJ1-1; 9 bases are a match to TRBD1. CDR1 MDHEN and CDR2 SYDVKM come from the germline V gene. The CDR3 is made up of 15 amino acids. V dropped 2 bases and J dropped 5; count of bases not matched to a gene: 6. The CDR3 sequence: CASSLLGTGFTEAFF. Written as DNA, the CDR3 is TGTGCCAGCAGTTTACTAGGGACAGGGTTTACTGAAGCTTTCTTT.

This chain uses TRBV11-3 with TRBJ2-3; 12 positions match TRBD1. Germline values: CDR1 SGHNT, CDR2 YENEEA. Losses at the gene ends were 4 bases for V and 7 bases for J; bases not matched to a gene: 9. The CDR3 has 16 amino acids. In DNA form, the CDR3 reads TGTGCCAGCAGCTCAGCCGGGACAGGGGGCGTGTATACGCAGTATTTT. It codes for CASSSAGTGGVYTQYF. The variable domain in full, completed from reference TRBV11-3 and TRBJ2-3, reads EAGVVQSPRYKIIEKKQPVAFWCNPISGHNTLYWYLQNLGQGPELLIRYENEEAVDDSQLPKDRFSAERLKGVDSTLKIQPAELGDSAVYLCASSSAGTGGVYTQYFGPGTRLTVL.

The table lists this clone with a few counts. The chain links TRBV19 to TRBJ1-5; D may be TRBD1 (6 bases). The germline V and J ends were trimmed by 5 bases and 0 bases, with 8 bases remaining between them. Germline assignment: CDR1 LNHDA and CDR2 SQIVND (reference sequence). This CDR3 spans 14 amino acids. CDR3 amino acids: CASSRTDSNQPQHF. For the CDR3, the DNA is TGTGCCAGTAGTCGGACAGATAGCAATCAGCCCCAGCATTTT.

The chain employs TRBV5-1 and TRBJ1-2, with 7 bases lining up with TRBD1. J was trimmed by 1 base and V by 1 base; bases with no gene match: 4. The CDR3 runs to 15 residues. The germline V gene encodes CDR1 SGHRS and CDR2 YFSETQ. The CDR3 here is CASSLTGEGNYGYTF. The CDR3 DNA reads TGCGCCAGCAGCTTGACAGGGGAGGGTAACTATGGCTACACCTTC.

The chain is built from TRBV19 and TRBJ2-5; TRBD1 is a possible D gene (5 bases). Trimming removed 5 bases at V and 1 base at J, with 8 bases between. This CDR3 has 13 residues. CDR1 and CDR2 from the germline V gene are LNHDA and SQIVND (reference sequence). The CDR3 DNA reads as TGTGCCAGTAGTTCAGGGATCCAAGAGACCCAGTACTTC. It specifies CASSSGIQETQYF. Using reference TRBV19 and TRBJ2-5 for the parts outside the CDR3, the full variable domain is DGGITQSPKYLFRKEGQNVTLSCEQNLNHDAMYWYRQDPGQGLRLIYYSQIVNDFQKGDIAEGYSVSREKKESFPLTVTSAQKNPTAFYLCASSSGIQETQYFGPGTRLLVL.

This chain connects TRBV6-4 to TRBJ1-2, with 7 bases aligning to TRBD1. This CDR3 contains 11 residues. Unmatched junction bases numbered 6, after V lost 10 bases and J lost 7 bases. Germline V CDR1 and CDR2: MRHNA, SNTAGT. The CDR3 region has the DNA TGTGCCACCTCAGCAGGGGGTGGCTACACCTTC. This codes for CATSAGGGYTF.

The V gene is TRBV6-1, the J gene TRBJ1-5; no clear D. Germline V gene data show CDR1 as MNHNS and CDR2 as SASEGT. V was shortened by 8 bases and J by 0 bases, with 8 bases between the two germline ends. The CDR3 loop spans 13 amino acids. The CDR3 nucleotides read TGTGCCAGCCGCCTGTATAGCAATCAGCCCCAGCATTTT. Protein sequence: CASRLYSNQPQHF.

Concerning this clone itself: Other DNA sequences in this sample translate to the same CDR3. J is TRBJ1-2 and V is TRBV5-1; 8 bases map to TRBD1. Germline V gene data show CDR1 as SGHRS and CDR2 as YFSETQ. The V segment lost 0 bases and the J segment 1 base; nucleotides outside the gene matches: 8. The length of the CDR3 is 17 residues. The CDR3 here is CASSLAGQGVGNYGYTF. The CDR3 DNA is TGCGCCAGCAGCTTGGCCGGACAGGGAGTGGGTAACTATGGCTACACCTTC.

The chain recombines TRBV7-2 with TRBJ2-7; D is undetermined. This CDR3 has 13 amino acids. V lost 1 base and J 10 bases, leaving 14 bases between the germline ends. Per the germline V gene, CDR1 is SGHTA and CDR2 is FQGNSA. CDR3 amino acids: CASSLEAESYQYV. CDR3 nucleotide sequence: TGTGCCAGCAGCTTAGAGGCAGAGAGTTATCAGTACGTC.

The chain is built from TRBV13 and TRBJ1-2; TRBD1 matches at 12 bases. This CDR3 has 15 residues. Germline CDR1 and CDR2: PRHDT and FYEKMQ (reference sequence). The V segment lost 4 bases and the J segment 4 bases; nucleotides outside the gene matches: 4. CDR3 protein: CASSWGQGASYGYTF. The CDR3 nucleotides are TGTGCCAGCAGCTGGGGACAGGGGGCGAGCTATGGCTACACCTTC.

J is TRBJ2-7 and V is TRBV21-1; no check of the table's D call, TRBD2, against the DNA was made. TRBV21-1 is deemed a pseudogene. The CDR3 contains 20 residues. This CDR3 is CASSKVSGGTGFESSYEQYV. The CDR3, as DNA: TGTGCCAGCAGCAAAGTTTCGGGGGGTACAGGGTTTGAGAGCTCCTACGAGCAGTACGTC.

CDR3 nucleotides: TGTGCCAGCTCACCATCGGACAGGGGGGGCTACGAGCAGTACGTC. Translated, it gives CASSPSDRGGYEQYV. This chain connects TRBV18 to TRBJ2-7; TRBD1 matches 10 bases. Germline V gene lookup returns CDR1 KGHSH and CDR2 LQKENI. This CDR3 is built from 15 residues. The junction had 4 bases not matched to a gene; V was cut back by 2 bases and J by 3 bases.

The rearrangement uses TRBV5-1 and TRBJ2-5, with 9 bases fitting TRBD1. V trimming: 8 bases; J trimming: 5 bases; junction bases outside the gene matches: 10. CDR3 length equals 14 residues. Per the germline V gene, CDR1 is SGHRS and CDR2 is YFSETQ. CDR3 DNA sequence: TGCGCCAGACATCCGGGACAGGGTGGGGAGACCCAGTACTTC. Its translation is CARHPGQGGETQYF.

The V and J genes are TRBV5-7 and TRBJ2-7, with 7 bases that match TRBD2. TRBV5-7 is an open reading frame whose function is uncertain. The CDR3 totals 17 residues. V lost 3 bases and J lost 2; bases outside the gene matches: 14. The CDR3 DNA reads as TGTGCCAGCAGCTGGACATGTGGAGCGGGAATCCCCTACGAGCAGTACGTC. This sequence encodes CASSWTCGAGIPYEQYV.

This chain connects TRBV7-3 to TRBJ2-3; D unclear. Germline values: CDR1 SGHTA, CDR2 FQGTGA. The CDR3 is made up of 15 amino acids. V was pared by 2 bases and J by 0 bases, with 9 bases between. In DNA, the CDR3 is TGTGCCAGCAGCTTAGGGGTTACTAGCACAGATACGCAGTATTTT. It yields the protein CASSLGVTSTDTQYF.

This clone has a single count. The chain recombines TRBV9 with TRBJ2-1, with TRBD2 as a possible D gene (6 bases). The V gene lost 0 bases and the J gene lost 14 bases, with 12 bases spanning the gap. The CDR3 is 12 residues long. Per the germline V gene, CDR1 is SGDLS and CDR2 is YYNGEE. The CDR3 region has the DNA TGTGCCAGCAGCGTAGTCGGCGGGACGGAGTTCTTC. This gives the protein CASSVVGGTEFF.